The T cell receptor beta chain under discussion was sequenced for a study of cytomegalovirus exposure and HLA in healthy donors. Some clones are missing from TCRdb's copy, which holds only in-frame ones; the method was immunoSEQ multiplex PCR. The sample shows about 220,000 clones, 80% to 90% of them seen only once. The V gene's germline CDR1 is GTSNPN and CDR2 SVGIG (reference sequence). The trim removed 5 bases at V and 6 bases at J, leaving 13 bases unmatched. The CDR3 spans 16 residues. In regard to this clone: What it recognizes is unknown.

Whole-study findings and limits: Altogether, 150 to 200 TCR beta chains were recorded as cytomegalovirus-associated. Rarity characterized most TCR sequences, yet some public TCRs appeared in many donors. Subsequent analysis revealed that first-cohort TCR clusters tended to co-occur in the 120 or so validation repertoires.

The J gene is TRBJ2-5, the V gene TRBV30, with 12 positions matching TRBD2. Sequencing input: PBMCs. This receptor was obtained from a woman aged 18-30 years in good health and CMV-seronegative. The CDR3 here is CAWSTSGRMSQKTQYF. The CDR3 bases are TGTGCCTGGTCGACTAGCGGGAGAATGTCTCAGAAGACCCAGTACTTC. Using reference TRBV30 and TRBJ2-5 for the parts outside the CDR3, the full variable domain is SQTIHQWPATLVQPVGSPLSLECTVEGTSNPNLYWYRQAAGRGLQLLFYSVGIGQISSEVPQNLSASRPQDRQFILSSKKLLLSDSGFYLCAWSTSGRMSQKTQYFGPGTRLLVL.